The 29 T cell receptor beta chains below come from one sample, sequenced in a study of shared clonotypes between healthy human individuals. Cells designated naive CD8 were CD45RO-negative and were positively selected for CCR7, with terminally differentiated effector memory CD45RA+ cells excluded. Assay used: immunoSEQ multiplex PCR; TCRdb lists only in-frame clones, some missing. The repertoire consists of over 2,000,000 clones, with 90% to 95% occurring once and the leading ten covering about 1.6%. Material for sequencing was naive CD8+ T cells from PBMCs. The receptor source for this set is a man aged 18 to 29 in good health. Some clones in this sample may be carry-over from other donors' samples.

To note about this clone: This CDR3 is also generated by other DNA sequences in the sample. The chain joins TRBV7-9 to TRBJ1-2; no reliable D call. This CDR3 region has 13 residues. V was shortened by 1 base and J by 5 bases, with 8 bases between the two germline ends. Per the germline V gene, CDR1 is SEHNR and CDR2 is FQNEAQ (reference sequence). The CDR3, as DNA: TGTGCCAGCAGCTTAGGGGTTAATTATGGCTACACCTTC. Its protein is CASSLGVNYGYTF.

As DNA, the CDR3 is TGTGCCAGCAGTGAATCAAGGAACGAGCAGTACTTC. Encoded protein: CASSESRNEQYF. The rearrangement uses TRBV25-1 and TRBJ2-7; no firm D call. The CDR3 consists of 12 residues. V shed 1 base and J shed 5 bases, with 6 bases lying between them. Germline CDR1 is MGHDK and CDR2 is SYGVNS.

This clone showed up just a few times. The V and J genes are TRBV7-9 and TRBJ2-1; the match to TRBD1 covers 7 bases. The CDR3 extends over 13 amino acids. The trim removed 6 bases at V and 4 bases at J, leaving 3 bases unmatched. From germline, CDR1 is SEHNR and CDR2 FQNEAQ (reference sequence). In DNA, the CDR3 is TGTGCCAGCAGGCAGGGGGTTTACAATGAGCAGTTCTTC. Protein sequence: CASRQGVYNEQFF.

In its sample, this clone was seen once. The same CDR3 arises from other DNA sequences in this sample as well. The rearrangement links TRBV27 to TRBJ1-1; no clear D gene. This CDR3 spans 15 amino acids. From germline, CDR1 is MNHEY and CDR2 SMNVEV (reference sequence). The V end lost 4 bases, the J end lost 0 bases, and 12 bases lay between the germline ends. In DNA form, the CDR3 reads TGTGCCAGCAGTTCCGATAGAGTACTGAACACTGAAGCTTTCTTT. Protein sequence: CASSSDRVLNTEAFF.

The chain joins TRBV29-1 to TRBJ1-2, with D possibly being TRBD1 (5 bases). Germline CDR1 reads SQVTM; CDR2 reads ANQGSEA. V lost 4 bases and J 4 bases, leaving 10 bases between the germline ends. This CDR3 spans 12 amino acids. CDR3 in DNA: TGCAGCGTTGTAGGGGTCGGCTATGGCTACACCTTC. This encodes CSVVGVGYGYTF.

The V call is TRBV5-8, the J call TRBJ1-3; D is unclear. CDR3 size: 17 residues. V was cut by 2 bases and J by 0 bases, with 15 bases left in between. Germline V gene lookup returns CDR1 SGHTS and CDR2 YDEGEE. The CDR3 coding sequence is TGTGCCAGCAGCTTTAATAGGGAAAAAATCTCTGGAAACACCATATATTTT. Residues: CASSFNREKISGNTIYF.

V gene TRBV4-1 combines with J gene TRBJ1-4, with D hard to call. Trimming took 4 bases from V and 7 from J, leaving 7 bases between them. CDR1 and CDR2 (germline): MGHRA, YSYEKL. This CDR3 has 12 residues. The CDR3 coding sequence is TGCGCCAGCAGCCGGGCCGCTGAAAAACTGTTTTTT. This gives the protein CASSRAAEKLFF.

The genes are TRBV6-6 and TRBJ1-4; no firm D call. Trimming pared 5 bases from V and 8 bases from J, leaving 15 bases between. The CDR3 contains 14 residues. The germline CDR1 and CDR2 sequences are MNHNY and SVGAGI (reference sequence). The CDR3 reads CASSTTWREEKLFF. CDR3 DNA: TGTGCCAGCAGTACAACCTGGCGGGAGGAAAAACTGTTTTTT.

This chain connects TRBV19 to TRBJ2-1; D not certain. The CDR3 loop spans 15 amino acids. Per germline, CDR1 LNHDA and CDR2 SQIVND (reference sequence). V was pared by 7 bases and J by 0 bases, with 13 bases between. The CDR3 region is CASTPFVSSYNEQFF. The CDR3 bases are TGTGCCAGTACCCCCTTTGTAAGCTCCTACAATGAGCAGTTCTTC.

V gene TRBV5-4 combines with J gene TRBJ1-1; no clear D. The CDR3 has 14 amino acids. Trimming took off 0 bases at V and 3 bases at J, with 9 bases between the two ends. Germline V gene data show CDR1 as SGHNT and CDR2 as YYREEE (reference sequence). The CDR3 DNA sequence: TGTGCCAGCAGCTTGGAGCCAGACGACACTGAAGCTTTCTTT. Protein sequence: CASSLEPDDTEAFF.

This clone appeared a single time. The rearrangement uses TRBV28 and TRBJ2-5; 10 bases fit TRBD2. Germline values: CDR1 MDHEN, CDR2 SYDVKM. The V segment lost 7 bases and the J segment 4 bases; nucleotides outside the gene matches: 6. There are 14 residues in the CDR3. CDR3 sequence (DNA): TGTGCCAGCAAGGCTAGCGGGAGTGGAGAGACCCAGTACTTC. Protein: CASKASGSGETQYF.

On this clone itself: This sample also contains other DNA sequences that code for the same CDR3. The chain combines TRBV18 with TRBJ2-7; 8 bases align to TRBD1. Germline CDR1 is KGHSH and CDR2 is LQKENI. With V trimmed by 3 bases and J by 3 bases, 1 base remained unmatched. The CDR3 consists of 13 residues. The CDR3 region is CASSPGTGYEQYF. CDR3 nucleotides: TGTGCCAGCTCACCTGGGACAGGCTACGAGCAGTACTTC.

This rearrangement joins TRBV9 to TRBJ1-1, with D possibly TRBD1 on 6 matching bases. Per the germline V gene, CDR1 is SGDLS and CDR2 is YYNGEE. V lost 4 bases, J lost 6 bases, and 16 bases lay in between. The CDR3 extends over 14 amino acids. The CDR3, as DNA: TGTGCCAGCAGCCCCCCACAGGGCGTCTCTGAAGCTTTCTTT. The encoded protein is CASSPPQGVSEAFF.

V usage is TRBV19 and J usage is TRBJ1-2; D is unresolved. This CDR3 spans 12 amino acids. Trimming shortened V by 2 bases and J by 4 bases, and 5 bases separated the two germline ends. Per the germline V gene, CDR1 is LNHDA and CDR2 is SQIVND (reference sequence). CDR3 coding DNA: TGTGCCAGTAGTATAAGAGGCTATGGCTACACCTTC. This codes for CASSIRGYGYTF.

The chain joins TRBV7-8 to TRBJ2-7; D may correspond to TRBD1 or TRBD2 (5 bases each). CDR3 length: 15 residues. Trimming pared 4 bases from V and 0 bases from J, leaving 13 bases between. Per germline, CDR1 SGHVS and CDR2 FQNEAQ. CDR3 nucleotide sequence: TGTGCCAGCAGCTCGGCCGGGACGCTCTCCTACGAGCAGTACTTC. It codes for CASSSAGTLSYEQYF.

The chain employs TRBV5-6 and TRBJ2-3, with D possibly being TRBD1 or TRBD2 (6 bases each). Per the germline V gene, CDR1 is SGHDT and CDR2 is YYEEEE. Trimming left V 0 bases short and J 6 bases short, with 8 bases between. The CDR3 is 13 amino acids. Written as DNA, the CDR3 is TGTGCCAGCAGCTTGGCGGGGGCGGATACGCAGTATTTT. Encoded protein: CASSLAGADTQYF.

The chain carries TRBV13 and TRBJ2-4; a possible D gene is TRBD2 (5 bases). The V and J ends lost 6 bases and 8 bases respectively, with 11 bases between them. In germline, CDR1 is PRHDT, CDR2 FYEKMQ (reference sequence). This CDR3 has 12 residues. The DNA of the CDR3 is TGTGCCAGCAGTTCCGGGGTGGACATTCAGTACTTC. The encoded protein is CASSSGVDIQYF.

This clone came up once. The chain carries TRBV11-2 and TRBJ2-1, with 8 bases lining up with TRBD2. CDR3 length: 16 residues. Trimming took 1 base from V and 2 from J; bases not matched to a gene: 4. CDR1 and CDR2 from the germline V gene are SGHAT and FQNNGV. DNA for the CDR3: TGTGCCAGCAGCTTAGTTATCGGGAGGGCCTACAATGAGCAGTTCTTC. It yields the protein CASSLVIGRAYNEQFF.

Of note for this clone: Sequence at one end of the junction differs from germline and may be a read error. The J gene is TRBJ2-7, the V gene TRBV28; D is unclear. Germline V lookup: CDR1 MDHEN, CDR2 SYDVKM. The CDR3 totals 13 residues. For the CDR3, the DNA is TGTGCCAGCAGTTTACCCTTCTCCCACGAGCAGTACTTC. Residues: CASSLPFSHEQYF.

With regard to this clone: Other nucleotide sequences from this sample produce the same CDR3. The chain combines TRBV27 with TRBJ1-2; a possible D gene is TRBD1 (5 bases). Germline-derived CDR1 and CDR2 are MNHEY and SMNVEV (reference sequence). V gave up 5 bases and J gave up 5 bases, with 15 bases separating them. The CDR3 sequence is 14 residues long. DNA for the CDR3: TGTGCCAGCAGTCCCGGGGGTGCCCCTTATGGCTACACCTTC. Translated, it gives CASSPGGAPYGYTF.

CDR3 sequence: CASSFAGQVEAFF. The CDR3 DNA follows: TGTGCCAGCAGCTTCGCAGGACAAGTTGAAGCTTTCTTT. This chain connects TRBV5-6 to TRBJ1-1; maybe TRBD1 (5 bases). This CDR3 comprises 13 residues. Looked up from germline, CDR1 is SGHDT and CDR2 is YYEEEE. V lost 2 bases and J lost 7, with 12 bases in between.

The rearrangement links TRBV2 to TRBJ2-7; D remains ambiguous. V was clipped by 6 bases and J by 1 base, with 10 bases between them. The CDR3 has 13 residues. In germline, CDR1 is SNHLY, CDR2 FYNNEI. The CDR3 is CASRESLSYEQYF. CDR3 DNA sequence: TGTGCCAGCAGAGAGTCCCTGTCCTACGAGCAGTACTTC.

The gene calls are TRBV19 and TRBJ2-3, with D possibly TRBD1 on 6 matching bases. Germline V lookup: CDR1 LNHDA, CDR2 SQIVND (reference sequence). This CDR3 is built from 14 residues. V was shortened by 3 bases and J by 3 bases, with 10 bases between the two germline ends. The CDR3 sequence: CASSILGQTDTQYF. The CDR3 nucleotides read TGTGCCAGTAGTATCCTCGGACAGACAGATACGCAGTATTTT.

This clone turned up a few times. This CDR3 is CASSRYQGRNTEAFF. The DNA of the CDR3 is TGTGCCAGCAGTCGATATCAGGGGCGGAACACTGAAGCTTTCTTT. This chain links TRBV7-6 with TRBJ1-1, with D possibly being TRBD1 (6 bases). Germline V gene lookup returns CDR1 SGHVS and CDR2 FNYEAQ. V lost 6 bases and J lost 1, with 15 bases in between. This CDR3 is 15 amino acids long.

The chain has TRBV7-9 and TRBJ2-5; D is possibly TRBD1 or TRBD2 (6 bases each). The germline V gene encodes CDR1 SEHNR and CDR2 FQNEAQ (reference sequence). With 1 base removed from V and 3 bases from J, the gap between germline ends came to 21 bases. The CDR3 contains 18 residues. The CDR3 DNA follows: TGTGCCAGCAGCTTAGTGTTGGTAGGGGGAGGCAGCAAAGAGACCCAGTACTTC. Residues: CASSLVLVGGGSKETQYF.

This chain links TRBV14 with TRBJ2-7; D uncertain. Germline assignment: CDR1 SGHDN and CDR2 FVKESK. V lost 0 bases and J 7 bases, leaving 13 bases between the germline ends. This CDR3 spans 14 amino acids. CDR3 loop: CASSQDFSLPEQYF. The DNA of the CDR3 is TGTGCCAGCAGCCAAGACTTTTCCTTGCCGGAGCAGTACTTC. The full variable domain, its missing parts supplied by reference TRBV14 and TRBJ2-7, is EAGVTQFPSHSVIEKGQTVTLRCDPISGHDNLYWYRRVMGKEIKFLLHFVKESKQDESGMPNNRFLAERTGGTYSTLKVQPAELEDSGVYFCASSQDFSLPEQYFGPGTRLTVT.

This chain links TRBV25-1 with TRBJ1-1; 9 bases match TRBD1. V shed 8 bases and J 4 bases; nucleotides not matched to a gene: 5. Per the germline V gene, CDR1 is MGHDK and CDR2 is SYGVNS. CDR3 length: 13 residues. The CDR3, as DNA: TGTGCCAGCGGGACAGGGTGGAGCACTGAAGCTTTCTTT. This codes for CASGTGWSTEAFF.

The chain employs TRBV7-9 and TRBJ2-7; D is possibly TRBD1 (7 bases). This CDR3 is 16 amino acids long. Trimming pared 1 base from V and 4 bases from J, leaving 17 bases between. Germline CDR1 is SEHNR and CDR2 is FQNEAQ (reference sequence). Here the CDR3 DNA reads TGTGCCAGCAGCTTAGATCCAGGGGGGACAGCTTACGAGCAGTACTTC. The encoded protein is CASSLDPGGTAYEQYF.

The chain links TRBV27 to TRBJ2-1; 9 bases agree with TRBD2. CDR1 MNHEY and CDR2 SMNVEV come from the germline V gene (reference sequence). The CDR3 is made up of 21 amino acids. The junction had 23 bases not matched to a gene; V was cut back by 4 bases and J by 4 bases. CDR3 sequence reads: CASSWETRGLAPSDLYNEQFF. The CDR3 nucleotides read TGTGCCAGCAGTTGGGAGACCAGGGGACTAGCCCCGAGCGACCTATACAATGAGCAGTTCTTC.